This paragraph reports one T cell receptor beta chain. This specimen comes from a study of blood T cell repertoires in COVID-19. Study background: Both acute and convalescent COVID-19 samples were obtained from the United States, Italy and Spain. From T cells, B-cell-depleted T cells, or PBMCs came the material, which was cDNA or gDNA.

Unmatched junction bases numbered 14, after V lost 4 bases and J lost 5 bases. The CDR3 has 17 residues. Germline CDR1 and CDR2: LNHDA and SQIVND (reference sequence). In the authors' workflow: Nucleated cell number was recorded as an estimate derived from reference gene primer amplification. TCRdb's table, derived via immunoSEQ multiplex PCR, lists solely in-frame clones and lacks some. From that table come the V and J calls and clone size; the DNA was used to work out D and trimming. The sample gives 150,000 to 200,000 clones, roughly nine tenths of which show up once; approximately 2% is in the top ten.

The specimen sequenced was peripheral blood. The clonotype originates from a man between 18 and 35 years old who had recovered from COVID-19. The rearrangement joins TRBV19 to TRBJ2-5; 9 nucleotides align to TRBD1. As DNA, the CDR3 is TGTGCCAGTAGTACAGGGACAGGGAAATACCCGTGGGAGACCCAGTACTTC. It yields the protein CASSTGTGKYPWETQYF.